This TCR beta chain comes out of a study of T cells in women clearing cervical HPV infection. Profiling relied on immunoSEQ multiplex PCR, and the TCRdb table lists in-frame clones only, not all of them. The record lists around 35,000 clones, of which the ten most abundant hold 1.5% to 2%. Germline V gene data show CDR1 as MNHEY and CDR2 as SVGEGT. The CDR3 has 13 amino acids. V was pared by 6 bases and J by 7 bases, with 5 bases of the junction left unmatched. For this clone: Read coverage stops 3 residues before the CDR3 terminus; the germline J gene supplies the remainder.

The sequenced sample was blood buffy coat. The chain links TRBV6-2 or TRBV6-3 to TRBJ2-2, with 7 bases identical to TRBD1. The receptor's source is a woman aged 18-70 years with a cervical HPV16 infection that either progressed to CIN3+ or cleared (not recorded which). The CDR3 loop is CASSRQGFGELFF. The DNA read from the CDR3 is TGTGCCAGCAGCCGACAGGGATTCGGGGAG.